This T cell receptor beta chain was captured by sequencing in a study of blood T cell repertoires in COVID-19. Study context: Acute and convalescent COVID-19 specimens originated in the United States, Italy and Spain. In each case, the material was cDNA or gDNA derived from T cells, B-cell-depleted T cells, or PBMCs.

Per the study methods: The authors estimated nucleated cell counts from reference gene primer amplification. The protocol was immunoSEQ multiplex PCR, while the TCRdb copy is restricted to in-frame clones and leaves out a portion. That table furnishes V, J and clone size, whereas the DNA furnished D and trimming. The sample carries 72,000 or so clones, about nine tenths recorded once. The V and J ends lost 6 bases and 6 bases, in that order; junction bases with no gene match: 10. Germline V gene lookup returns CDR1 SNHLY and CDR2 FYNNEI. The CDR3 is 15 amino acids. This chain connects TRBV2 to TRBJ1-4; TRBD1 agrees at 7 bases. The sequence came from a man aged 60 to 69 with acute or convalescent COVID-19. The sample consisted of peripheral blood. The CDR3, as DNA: TGTGCCAGCAGAGCCTTGAGAGGGGGCGATGAAAAACTGTTTTTT. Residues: CASRALRGGDEKLFF.